Below, one T cell receptor (beta chain) is given with its context. Per the authors' pipeline: Counts of nucleated cells, estimated from reference gene primer amplification, were obtained. Profiling relied on immunoSEQ multiplex PCR, and the TCRdb table lists in-frame clones only, not all of them. That table furnishes V, J and clone size, whereas the DNA furnished D and trimming. This table holds some 250,000 clones, roughly nine tenths found once. This entry is derived from a study of blood T cell repertoires in COVID-19. Across the whole study: The United States, Italy and Spain provided the acute and convalescent COVID-19 samples. Sample material is recorded as cDNA or gDNA derived from T cells, B-cell-depleted T cells, or PBMCs.

The CDR3 consists of 16 residues. The ends lost 3 bases at V and 0 bases at J; junction bases unmatched: 4. Germline V gives CDR1 KGHSH, CDR2 LQKENI. The clonotype originates from a man aged 55 to 70 with acute or convalescent COVID-19. The chain is built from TRBV18 and TRBJ2-4; 8 bases map to TRBD2. Material for sequencing was peripheral blood. CDR3 in amino acids: CASSPTSGIAKNIQYF. CDR3 bases: TGTGCCAGCTCACCCACTAGCGGTATAGCCAAAAACATTCAGTACTTC.